The sequence of this TCR beta chain was determined in a study of blood T cell repertoires in COVID-19. Study-level background: The study drew acute and convalescent COVID-19 samples from the United States, Italy and Spain.

Per germline, CDR1 KGHDR and CDR2 SFDVKD. This CDR3 comprises 19 residues. V lost 3 bases, J lost 3 bases, and 14 bases stayed unmatched. Study members were between about 18 and 100 years old and lived in approximately 25 US regions. Up to 2 weeks before entering the study, exposed participants had met a COVID-19 case. Original data processing: The assay estimated nucleated cells by amplifying reference gene primers. Sequenced by immunoSEQ multiplex PCR; TCRdb stores in-frame clones only, minus some. Clone size and the V and J calls come from that table; the DNA yielded D and trimming. The table includes approximately 250,000 clones, approximately 90% detected once.

What was sequenced was PBMCs or T cells enriched from blood (not recorded which). The sequence was collected from a man aged 35 to 55 who had been exposed to COVID-19. The chain links TRBV24-1 to TRBJ2-1; TRBD2 aligns across 9 bases. This CDR3 is CATSDPAFSGRDDYNEQFF. The CDR3 region has the DNA TGTGCCACCAGTGATCCTGCATTTAGCGGGAGAGACGACTACAATGAGCAGTTCTTC.